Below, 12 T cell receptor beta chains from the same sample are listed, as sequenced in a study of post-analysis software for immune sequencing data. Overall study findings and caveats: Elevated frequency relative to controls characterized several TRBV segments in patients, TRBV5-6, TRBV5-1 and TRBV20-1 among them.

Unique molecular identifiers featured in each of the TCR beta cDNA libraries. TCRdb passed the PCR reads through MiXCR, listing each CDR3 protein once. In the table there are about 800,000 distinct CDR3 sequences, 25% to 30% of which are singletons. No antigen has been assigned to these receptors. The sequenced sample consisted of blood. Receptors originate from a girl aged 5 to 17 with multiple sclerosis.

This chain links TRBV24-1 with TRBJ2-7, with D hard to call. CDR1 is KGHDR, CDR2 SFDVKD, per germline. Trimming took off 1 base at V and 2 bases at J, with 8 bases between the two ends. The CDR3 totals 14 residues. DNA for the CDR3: TGTGCCACCAGTGATTTTCGGAATCCCTACGAGCAGTACTTC. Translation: CATSDFRNPYEQYF.

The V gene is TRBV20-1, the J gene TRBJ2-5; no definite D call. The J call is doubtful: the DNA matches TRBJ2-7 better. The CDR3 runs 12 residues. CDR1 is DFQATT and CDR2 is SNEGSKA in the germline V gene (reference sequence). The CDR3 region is CSARGRIYEQYF. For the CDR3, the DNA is TGCAGTGCTAGAGGAAGGATCTACGAGCAGTACTTC.

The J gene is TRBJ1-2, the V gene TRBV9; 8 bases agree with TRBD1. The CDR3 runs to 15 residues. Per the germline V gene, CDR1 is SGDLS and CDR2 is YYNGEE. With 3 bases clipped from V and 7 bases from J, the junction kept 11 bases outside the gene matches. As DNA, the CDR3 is TGTGCCAGCAGCGCCTCAGGGGCAGGGGGCGGTGGCTACACCTTC. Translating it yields CASSASGAGGGGYTF. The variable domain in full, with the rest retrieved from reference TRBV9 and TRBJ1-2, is DSGVTQTPKHLITATGQRVTLRCSPRSGDLSVYWYQQSLDQGLQFLIQYYNGEERAKGNILERFSAQQFPDLHSELNLSSLELGDSALYFCASSASGAGGGGYTFGSGTRLTVV.

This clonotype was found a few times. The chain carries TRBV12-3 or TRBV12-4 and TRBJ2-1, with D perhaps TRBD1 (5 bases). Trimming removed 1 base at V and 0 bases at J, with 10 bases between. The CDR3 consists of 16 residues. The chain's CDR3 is CASSLGGAPSYNEQFF. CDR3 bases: TGTGCCAGCAGTTTAGGGGGCGCCCCCTCCTACAATGAGCAGTTCTTC.

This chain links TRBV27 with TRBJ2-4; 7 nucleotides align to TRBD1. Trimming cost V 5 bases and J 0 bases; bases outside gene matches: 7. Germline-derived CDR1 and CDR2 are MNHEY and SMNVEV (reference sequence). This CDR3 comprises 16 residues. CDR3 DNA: TGTGCCAGCAGTCCTCGGACAGGACTAGCCAAAAACATTCAGTACTTC. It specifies CASSPRTGLAKNIQYF.

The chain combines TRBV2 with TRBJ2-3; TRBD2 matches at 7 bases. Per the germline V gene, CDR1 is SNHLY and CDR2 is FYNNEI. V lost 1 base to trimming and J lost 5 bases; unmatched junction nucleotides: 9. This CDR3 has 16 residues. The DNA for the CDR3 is TGTGCCAGCAGTGAAGGGGGGGGTCGAGGTAGAGATACGCAGTATTTT. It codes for CASSEGGGRGRDTQYF. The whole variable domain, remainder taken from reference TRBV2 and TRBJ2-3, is EPEVTQTPSHQVTQMGQEVILRCVPISNHLYFYWYRQILGQKVEFLVSFYNNEISEKSEIFDDQFSVERPDGSNFTLKIRSTKLEDSAMYFCASSEGGGRGRDTQYFGPGTRLTVL.

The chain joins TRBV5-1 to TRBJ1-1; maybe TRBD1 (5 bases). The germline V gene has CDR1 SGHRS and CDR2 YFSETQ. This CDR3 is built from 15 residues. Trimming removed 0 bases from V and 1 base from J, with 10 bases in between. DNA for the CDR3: TGCGCCAGCAGCTTGGTCGTGGGGGAGAACACTGAAGCTTTCTTT. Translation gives CASSLVVGENTEAFF.

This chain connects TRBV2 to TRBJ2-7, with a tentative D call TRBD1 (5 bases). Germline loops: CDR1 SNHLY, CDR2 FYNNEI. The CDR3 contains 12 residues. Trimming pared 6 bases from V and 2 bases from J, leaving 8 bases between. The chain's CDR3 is CASRLDTYEQYF. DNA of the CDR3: TGTGCCAGCAGGCTGGACACCTACGAGCAGTACTTC. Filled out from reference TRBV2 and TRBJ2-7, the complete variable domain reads EPEVTQTPSHQVTQMGQEVILRCVPISNHLYFYWYRQILGQKVEFLVSFYNNEISEKSEIFDDQFSVERPDGSNFTLKIRSTKLEDSAMYFCASRLDTYEQYFGPGTRLTVT.

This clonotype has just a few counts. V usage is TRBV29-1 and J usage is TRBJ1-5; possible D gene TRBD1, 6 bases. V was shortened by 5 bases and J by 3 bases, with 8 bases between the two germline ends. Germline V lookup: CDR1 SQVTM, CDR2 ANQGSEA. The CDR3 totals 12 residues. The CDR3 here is CSVRDNNQPQHF. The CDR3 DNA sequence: TGCAGCGTTCGGGACAACAATCAGCCCCAGCATTTT. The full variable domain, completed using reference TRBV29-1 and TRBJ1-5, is SAVISQKPSRDICQRGTSLTIQCQVDSQVTMMFWYRQQPGQSLTLIATANQGSEATYESGFVIDKFPISRPNLTFSTLTVSNMSPEDSSIYLCSVRDNNQPQHFGDGTRLSIL.

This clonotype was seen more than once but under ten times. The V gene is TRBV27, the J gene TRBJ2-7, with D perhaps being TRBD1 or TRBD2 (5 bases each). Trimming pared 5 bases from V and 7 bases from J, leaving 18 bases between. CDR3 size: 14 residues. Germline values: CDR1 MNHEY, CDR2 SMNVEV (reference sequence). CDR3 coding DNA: TGTGCCAGCAGTCACCGGGACCCCCTGGGGGAGCAGTACTTC. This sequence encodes CASSHRDPLGEQYF.

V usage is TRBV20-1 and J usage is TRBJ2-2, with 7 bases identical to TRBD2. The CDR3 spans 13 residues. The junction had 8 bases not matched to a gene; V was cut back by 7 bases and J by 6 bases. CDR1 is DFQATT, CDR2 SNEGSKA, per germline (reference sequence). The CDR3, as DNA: TGCAGTGTCGCGGGAGTCCCCCCCGGGGAGCTGTTTTTT. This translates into CSVAGVPPGELFF.

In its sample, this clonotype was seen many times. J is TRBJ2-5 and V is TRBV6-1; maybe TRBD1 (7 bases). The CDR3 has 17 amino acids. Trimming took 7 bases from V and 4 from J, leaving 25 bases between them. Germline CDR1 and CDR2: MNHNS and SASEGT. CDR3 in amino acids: CASKSPSTGWGGETQYF. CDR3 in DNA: TGTGCCAGCAAGAGCCCTTCGACAGGGTGGGGAGGAGAGACCCAGTACTTC.